Listed below are T cell receptor beta chains from one sample, sequenced in a study of Graves' ophthalmopathy and Graves' hyperthyroidism. MiXCR, applied by TCRdb to the multiplex PCR reads, yields one record per CDR3 protein. Of around 520,000 distinct CDR3 sequences detected, 35% to 40% appear once; the ten largest clones hold around 4%. The specimen was peripheral blood or thyroid tissue (not recorded which). The receptors originated from an adult man with Graves' hyperthyroidism. The CDR3 runs from the conserved cysteine through the conserved F or W. A D gene is named only where the DNA matches it firmly. Size is stated for part of the rows, as once, few or many counts, or as a class when the clone is expanded.

NA,TRBJ1-1,NA,TRBV2,CASRPLIWVNTEAFF
NA,TRBJ2-2,many,TRBV12-3/TRBV12-4,CASSSRQNTGELFF
TRBD2,TRBJ2-2,NA,TRBV5-1,CASSLAPSGSNTGELFF
TRBD1,TRBJ1-1,many,TRBV9,CASSTGQGANTEAFF
TRBD1,TRBJ1-4,many,TRBV20-1,CSARGTGNEKLFF
NA,TRBJ2-5,many,TRBV2,CASGRAETQYF
TRBD1,TRBJ2-7,NA,TRBV9,CASSPEGTGSSYEQYF
NA,TRBJ2-7,many,TRBV12-3/TRBV12-4,CASSSLGSEQYF
NA,TRBJ2-5,many,TRBV7-9,CASTLKETQYF
TRBD1,TRBJ1-4,NA,TRBV24-1,CATRGTGHGNEKLFF
NA,TRBJ1-2,NA,TRBV6-5,CASSYSGGGIPGGYTF
TRBD1,TRBJ1-5,many,TRBV5-1,CASSPGQGAASNQPQHF
TRBD1,TRBJ1-1,NA,TRBV6-5,CASSYQTGVTEAFF
NA,TRBJ1-5,many,TRBV7-2,CASTRGVYSNQPQHF
TRBD1,TRBJ1-1,many,TRBV12-3/TRBV12-4,CASSSGQGARNTEAFF
TRBD1,TRBJ1-2,NA,TRBV6-5,CASSYSGGAGYTF
TRBD2,TRBJ2-2,few,TRBV5-4,CASSGVKRGSYTGELFF
NA,TRBJ2-5,many,TRBV29-1,CSVFFLTGRQYF
NA,TRBJ1-5,NA,TRBV2,CASSECRRNQPQHF
NA,TRBJ2-7,many,TRBV7-2,CASSPSSGSYEQYF
NA,TRBJ1-5,many,TRBV19,CASASPRNQPQHF
TRBD2,TRBJ2-7,NA,TRBV30,CAWSRTPGLAGREQYF
NA,TRBJ1-4,NA,TRBV10-3,CAIGEGLTNEKLFF
TRBD1,TRBJ2-7,NA,TRBV6-5,CASSGTGEREQYF
TRBD2,TRBJ2-3,NA,TRBV7-1,CASSSYWTSDTDTQYF
NA,NA,NA,TRBV19,CASSTYSLAEQFF
TRBD1,TRBJ1-5,many,TRBV7-8,CASSLPGTARRAQHF
TRBD1,TRBJ1-5,many,TRBV7-9,CASSFGTGNQPQHF
NA,TRBJ1-2,NA,TRBV29-1,CSVDRGILGYTF
TRBD1,TRBJ1-1,NA,TRBV15,CATSRGGTENTEAFF
NA,TRBJ2-2,many,TRBV29-1,CSARALTGELFF
NA,TRBJ1-5,NA,TRBV10-3,CAIRELAGLMINQPQHF
NA,TRBJ1-2,NA,TRBV2,CATRCGDDCGYTF
NA,TRBJ1-4,many,TRBV12-3/TRBV12-4,CASSLVPGSEKLFF
TRBD1,TRBJ1-2,NA,TRBV20-1,CSARDRGLSGYTF
NA,TRBJ2-1,NA,TRBV9,CASSLSSVQGDEQFF
TRBD1,TRBJ1-1,NA,TRBV7-9,CASSFRDRGQITQAFF
TRBD1,TRBJ2-6,NA,TRBV5-1,CASSFDRVGANVLTF
TRBD2,TRBJ2-2,many,TRBV10-3,CAISESAGANTGELFF
NA,TRBJ1-2,many,TRBV7-9,CASSLTAGVGYGYTF
NA,TRBJ2-1,NA,TRBV5-1,CASRSVPGGGYEQFF
TRBD2,TRBJ2-5,once,TRBV15,CATSSYGLAGDEETQYF
TRBD1,TRBJ2-7,many,TRBV7-8,CASRYSGTGGAEQYF